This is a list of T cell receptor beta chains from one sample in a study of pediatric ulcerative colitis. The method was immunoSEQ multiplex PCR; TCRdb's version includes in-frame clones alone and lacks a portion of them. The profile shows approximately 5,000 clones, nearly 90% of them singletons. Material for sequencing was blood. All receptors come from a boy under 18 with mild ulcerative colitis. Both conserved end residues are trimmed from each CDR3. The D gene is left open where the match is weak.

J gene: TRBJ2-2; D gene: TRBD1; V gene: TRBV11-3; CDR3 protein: ASSFRDREWTGELF
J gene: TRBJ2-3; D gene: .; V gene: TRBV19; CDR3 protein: ASSIGGYGTDTQY
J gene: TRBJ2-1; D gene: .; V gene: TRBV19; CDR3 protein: ASSITLAPYNEQF
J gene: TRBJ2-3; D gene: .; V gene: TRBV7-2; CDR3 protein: ASSSPPLGHTQY
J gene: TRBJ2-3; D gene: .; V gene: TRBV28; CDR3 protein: ASKTSSLARPDTQY
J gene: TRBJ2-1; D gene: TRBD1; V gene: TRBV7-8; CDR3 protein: ASSFSDRAEQF
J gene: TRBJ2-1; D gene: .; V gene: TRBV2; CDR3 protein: ASSEKESSSYNEQF
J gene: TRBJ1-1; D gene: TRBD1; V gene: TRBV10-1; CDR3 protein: ASSGGTGPMNTEAF
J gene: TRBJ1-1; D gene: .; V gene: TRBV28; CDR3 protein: ASRVAENTEAF
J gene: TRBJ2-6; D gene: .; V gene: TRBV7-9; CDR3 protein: ASSPFGTGGANVLT
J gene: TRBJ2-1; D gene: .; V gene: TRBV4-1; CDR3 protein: ASSGRERLESSYNEQF
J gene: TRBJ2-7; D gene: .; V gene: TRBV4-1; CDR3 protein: ASSQDLTASPYEQY
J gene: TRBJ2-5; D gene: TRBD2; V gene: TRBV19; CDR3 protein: ASRLAGFQETQY
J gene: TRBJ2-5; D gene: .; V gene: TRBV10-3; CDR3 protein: AISDGQETQY
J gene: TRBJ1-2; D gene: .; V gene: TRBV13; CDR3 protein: ASSLGLQGQGYT
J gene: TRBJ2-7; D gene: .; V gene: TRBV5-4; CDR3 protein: ASSPTGSYEQY
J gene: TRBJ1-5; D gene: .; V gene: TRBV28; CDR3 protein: ASTSNSNQPQH
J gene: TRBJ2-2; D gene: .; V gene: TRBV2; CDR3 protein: ASRQGQNTGELF
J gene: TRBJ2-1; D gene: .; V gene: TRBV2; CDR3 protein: ASSERSGNEQF
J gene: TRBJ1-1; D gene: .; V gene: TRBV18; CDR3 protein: ASSPQGLNTEAF
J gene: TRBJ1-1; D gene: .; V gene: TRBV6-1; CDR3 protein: ASSVRATNTEAF
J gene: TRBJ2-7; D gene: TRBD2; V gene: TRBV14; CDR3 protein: ASSQDPASGILSFYEQY
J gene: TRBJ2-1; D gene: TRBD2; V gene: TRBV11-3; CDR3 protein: ASSPTSGRASNEQF
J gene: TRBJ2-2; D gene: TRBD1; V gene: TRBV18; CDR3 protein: ASSTSPGTGLGELF
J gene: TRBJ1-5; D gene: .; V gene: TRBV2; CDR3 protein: ASSEQFSNQPQH
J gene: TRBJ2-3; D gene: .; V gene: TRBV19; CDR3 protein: ASSGGEVTDTQY
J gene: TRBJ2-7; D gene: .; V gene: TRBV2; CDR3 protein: ACRDLTYEQY
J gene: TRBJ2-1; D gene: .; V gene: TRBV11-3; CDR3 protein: ASSLEGPPHNEQF
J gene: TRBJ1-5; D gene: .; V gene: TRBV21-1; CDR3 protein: ASSTFGRWGEEQPQH
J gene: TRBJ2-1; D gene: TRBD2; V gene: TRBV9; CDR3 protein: ASSPHPGLAASYNEQF
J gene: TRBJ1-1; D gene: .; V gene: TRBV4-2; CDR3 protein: ASSQDERGGNTEAF
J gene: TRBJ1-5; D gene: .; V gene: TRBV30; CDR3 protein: AWGVSEQLNQPQH
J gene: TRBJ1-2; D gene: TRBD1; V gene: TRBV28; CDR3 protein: ASSLVGQGGYGYT
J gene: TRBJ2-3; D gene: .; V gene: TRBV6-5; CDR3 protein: ASSPEPSTDTQY
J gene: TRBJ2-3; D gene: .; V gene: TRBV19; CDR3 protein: ASRLAGTDTQY
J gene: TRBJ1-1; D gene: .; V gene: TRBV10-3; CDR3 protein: AALAGPTEAF
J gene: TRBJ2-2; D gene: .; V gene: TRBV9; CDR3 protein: ASSVQGYGELF
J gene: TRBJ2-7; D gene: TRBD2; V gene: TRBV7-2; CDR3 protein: ASSSQPGLVKY
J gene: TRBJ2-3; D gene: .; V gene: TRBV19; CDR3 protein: ASSPPRSRTDTQY
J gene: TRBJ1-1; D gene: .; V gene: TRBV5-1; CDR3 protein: ASSLAAASGTEAF
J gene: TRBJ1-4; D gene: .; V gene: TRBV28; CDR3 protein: ASSPRVGLEKLF
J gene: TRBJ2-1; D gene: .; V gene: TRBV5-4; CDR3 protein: ASSPVGFFDNEQF
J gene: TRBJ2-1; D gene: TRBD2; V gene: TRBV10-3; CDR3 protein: AISPVSGRNNEQF
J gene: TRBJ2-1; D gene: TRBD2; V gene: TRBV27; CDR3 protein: ASSLASGSGYEQF
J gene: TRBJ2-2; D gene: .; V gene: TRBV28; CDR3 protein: ASSLYFGAPTGELF
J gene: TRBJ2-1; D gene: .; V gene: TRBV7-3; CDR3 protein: ASSKNGGEQF
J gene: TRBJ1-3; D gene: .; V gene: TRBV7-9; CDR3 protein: ASSLSVGSGNTIY
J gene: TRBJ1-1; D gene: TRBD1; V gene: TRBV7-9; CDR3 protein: ASSGDRVNTEAF
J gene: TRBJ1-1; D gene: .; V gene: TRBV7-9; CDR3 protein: ASSLGGVWNTEAF
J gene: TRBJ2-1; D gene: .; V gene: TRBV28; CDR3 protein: ASSLSASLWRGYNEQF
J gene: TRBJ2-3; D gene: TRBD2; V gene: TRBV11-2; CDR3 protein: ASSYRTSFFADTQY